What follows are 11 T cell receptor beta chains derived from one specimen sequenced in a study of T cells in Graves' hyperthyroidism and ophthalmopathy. What was amplified from RNA transcripts were TCR beta CDR3 regions. HTBI primers were used for first-round RT-PCR of the TCR CDR3. TCRdb re-called the multiplex PCR reads through MiXCR, storing one row per CDR3 protein. This table has fewer than 650,000 distinct CDR3 sequences, roughly 14% appearing once. The specimen sequenced was blood. Receptor source: a woman aged 25-40 years with Graves' hyperthyroidism that later progressed to Graves' ophthalmopathy.

This clonotype came up a few times. The rearrangement uses TRBV3-1 and TRBJ2-2, with D maybe TRBD1 (5 bases). Trimming took off 4 bases at V and 7 bases at J, with 10 bases between the two ends. The V gene's germline CDR1 is LGHDT and CDR2 YNNKEL (reference sequence). This CDR3 spans 13 amino acids. CDR3 in amino acids: CASSPSRVGELFF. The DNA of the CDR3 is TGTGCCAGCAGCCCCTCCAGGGTCGGGGAGCTGTTTTTT.

Only a few counts were recorded for this clonotype. The chain uses TRBV24-1 and TRBJ2-3; perhaps TRBD1 as D (5 bases). The CDR3 sequence is 16 residues long. V lost 4 bases and J lost 2, with 15 bases in between. Germline loops: CDR1 KGHDR, CDR2 SFDVKD. The CDR3 DNA is TGTGCCACCAGTGACTTGGACACCCCCTACACAGATACGCAGTATTTT. It codes for CATSDLDTPYTDTQYF.

This clonotype was seen at least ten times. The chain employs TRBV28 and TRBJ2-5, with 8 nucleotides matching TRBD2. V shed 7 bases, J shed 2 bases, and the junction held 6 bases outside the gene matches. Per germline, CDR1 MDHEN and CDR2 SYDVKM. The CDR3 covers 14 residues. CDR3 residues: CASTLGGRQETQYF. In DNA form, the CDR3 reads TGTGCCAGCACCCTCGGCGGGAGGCAAGAGACCCAGTACTTC.

This clonotype has ten or more counts. The J gene is TRBJ2-3, the V gene TRBV5-1; D not resolved. Trimming took 0 bases from V and 2 from J, leaving 10 bases between them. CDR1 is SGHRS and CDR2 is YFSETQ in the germline V gene. This CDR3 spans 15 amino acids. CDR3 amino acids: CASSLEAPATDTQYF. In DNA, the CDR3 is TGCGCCAGCAGCTTGGAGGCACCCGCCACAGATACGCAGTATTTT.

The chain is built from TRBV6-1 and TRBJ1-5, with D maybe TRBD1 (5 bases). This CDR3 has 13 residues. The germline CDR1 and CDR2 sequences are MNHNS and SASEGT. V lost 6 bases to trimming and J lost 4 bases, with 10 bases between them. For the CDR3, the DNA is TGTGCCAGCAGCAGGGATGAAAATCAGCCCCAGCATTTT. This codes for CASSRDENQPQHF.

This clonotype was picked up many times. In DNA, the CDR3 is TGTGCCCACTGGGAGGCCCCGGGGTCTGGGGCCAACGTCCTGACTTTC. Translated: CAHWEAPGSGANVLTF. The V and J genes are TRBV10-3 and TRBJ2-6, with TRBD2 as a possible D gene (6 bases). V lost 11 bases to trimming and J lost 1 base, with 18 bases between them. There are 16 residues in the CDR3. From germline, CDR1 is ENHRY and CDR2 SYGVKD.

The rearrangement links TRBV7-9 to TRBJ1-2; tentatively, D is TRBD1 (5 bases). The CDR3 spans 14 residues. Germline CDR1 is SEHNR and CDR2 is FQNEAQ (reference sequence). V lost 5 bases to trimming and J lost 4 bases, with 14 bases between them. The CDR3 protein is CASSPGTVGYGYTF. CDR3 DNA: TGTGCCAGCAGCCCTGGGACGGTTGGCTATGGCTACACCTTC.

In its sample, this clonotype was seen many times. This rearrangement joins TRBV27 to TRBJ1-1; D possibly corresponds to TRBD1 (5 bases). Germline V CDR1 and CDR2: MNHEY, SMNVEV (reference sequence). The V and J ends lost 4 bases and 6 bases respectively, with 18 bases between them. The CDR3 has 15 residues. CDR3 nucleotide sequence: TGTGCCAGCAGTTCACCCGGGACCCACGATTCTGAAGCTTTCTTT. As protein: CASSSPGTHDSEAFF.

This clonotype was recorded many times. The chain has TRBV7-9 and TRBJ1-6, with D possibly TRBD1 on 6 matching bases. The CDR3 runs to 17 residues. Per the germline V gene, CDR1 is SEHNR and CDR2 is FQNEAQ (reference sequence). The V end lost 2 bases, the J end lost 4 bases, and 15 bases lay between the germline ends. The chain's CDR3 is CASSLSAGATYNSPLHF. Here the CDR3 DNA reads TGTGCCAGCAGCTTATCGGCAGGGGCGACATATAATTCACCCCTCCACTTT.

This rearrangement joins TRBV9 to TRBJ1-2, with D maybe TRBD1 (6 bases). Germline loops: CDR1 SGDLS, CDR2 YYNGEE. This CDR3 is built from 14 residues. V was clipped by 0 bases and J by 6 bases, with 12 bases between them. The CDR3 DNA is TGTGCCAGCAGCGTAGGTCCAGGGGAGGATGGCTACACCTTC. This gives the protein CASSVGPGEDGYTF.

This clonotype was counted at least ten times. The genes are TRBV12-3 or TRBV12-4 and TRBJ1-5, with D unresolved. The CDR3 loop spans 13 amino acids. V dropped 2 bases and J dropped 6 bases, with 8 bases sitting between them. CDR3 nucleotide sequence: TGTGCCAGCAGTTTAAATCATGGTCAGCCCCAGCATTTT. Protein product: CASSLNHGQPQHF.